This entry describes one T cell receptor beta chain. Its antigen is still unknown. The V end was cut by 6 bases, the J end by 0 bases, with 15 bases between. Per the germline V gene, CDR1 is SNHLY and CDR2 is FYNNEI. The CDR3 has 17 residues. This entry comes from a study of cytomegalovirus exposure and HLA in healthy donors. About the study: Of over 350 genotyped donors, about 80% grouped in the Caucasian-associated ancestry cluster. The study's findings and limits: For TCR beta chains, V- and J-gene trimming was later linked to a missense DCLRE1C variant. Within an earlier analysis, most TCR beta V segments proved productive either about 87% or about 30% of the time.

13 Jbeta primers and 60 Vbeta primers were used for the PCR. Clones were read by immunoSEQ multiplex PCR, and TCRdb kept only the in-frame ones, dropping some. The table lists roughly 130,000 clones, approximately 72% of them singletons. The rearrangement uses TRBV2 and TRBJ2-6; the D gene is possibly TRBD2 (6 bases). The receptor's source is a young man in good health and CMV-seronegative. The material sequenced was PBMCs. CDR3 sequence: CASRREAASSGANVLTF. The CDR3 DNA reads TGTGCCAGCAGAAGGGAGGCAGCGAGCTCTGGGGCCAACGTCCTGACTTTC.